The sequence of this T cell receptor (beta chain) was determined in a study of blood T cell repertoires in COVID-19. Background on the study: Sites across the United States, Italy and Spain contributed samples from acute and convalescent COVID-19. The cDNA or gDNA used as material had been derived from T cells, B-cell-depleted T cells, or PBMCs.

With V trimmed by 2 bases and J by 2 bases, 5 bases remained unmatched. The CDR3 runs 15 residues. The V gene's germline CDR1 is MNHEY and CDR2 SMNVEV (reference sequence). Per the original data handling: Amplifying reference gene primers gave estimates of nucleated cell counts. Method: immunoSEQ multiplex PCR; TCRdb's copy keeps in-frame clones and lacks some. V and J calls plus clone size are reproduced from that table; the DNA served to infer D and trimming. The sample lists 30,000 to 50,000 clones, approximately 89% occurring once. The sequenced sample was peripheral blood. The receptor comes from a man in his fifties or sixties with acute or convalescent COVID-19. The rearrangement links TRBV27 to TRBJ1-1; 7 bases map to TRBD1. CDR3 in amino acids: CASSLTGQSNTEAFF. The CDR3, as DNA: TGTGCCAGCAGTTTAACGGGACAGAGCAACACTGAAGCTTTCTTT.